Shown below are 24 T cell receptor beta chains from a single sample sequenced in a study of blood T cell repertoires in COVID-19. Using immunoSEQ multiplex PCR, the repertoire was profiled, and TCRdb retains in-frame clones only, with some absent. The sample contains about 160,000 clones, roughly 83% of which appear only once. Sequenced input: peripheral blood. These TCRs come from a woman aged 60-75 years with acute or convalescent COVID-19.

This clone was detected ten times or more. The genes are TRBV7-2 and TRBJ1-4; D remains ambiguous. The V end lost 5 bases, the J end lost 3 bases, and 13 bases lay between the germline ends. The CDR3 consists of 15 residues. CDR1 is SGHTA, CDR2 FQGNSA, per germline. The CDR3 loop reads CASSQSTVSNEKLFF. CDR3 bases: TGTGCCAGCAGCCAATCCACGGTTTCTAATGAAAAACTGTTTTTT.

The chain links TRBV6-5 to TRBJ2-3, with TRBD2 identical over 9 bases. After removal of 6 bases from V and 1 base from J, the junction contained 5 bases not matched to a gene. The CDR3 has 15 amino acids. Germline V gene data show CDR1 as MNHEY and CDR2 as SVGAGI. CDR3 coding DNA: TGTGCCAGCAGCCTTAGCGGGGGCCGCACAGATACGCAGTATTTT. It yields the protein CASSLSGGRTDTQYF.

With regard to this clone: At the DNA level, this CDR3 is encoded by other sequences in the same sample as well. This chain's CDR3 is CASAPTGGNQPQHF. The CDR3 DNA reads TGCGCCAGCGCCCCGACAGGGGGCAATCAGCCCCAGCATTTT. This chain joins TRBV5-1 and TRBJ1-5; 8 bases fit TRBD1. Germline lookup yields CDR1 SGHRS and CDR2 YFSETQ. The CDR3 has 14 amino acids. V lost 7 bases, J lost 2 bases, and 5 bases stayed unmatched.

The rearrangement links TRBV7-3 to TRBJ2-2, with 9 nucleotides matching TRBD1. This CDR3 spans 16 amino acids. The V gene's germline CDR1 is SGHTA and CDR2 FQGTGA. The V gene end was trimmed by 5 bases and the J gene end by 1 base; junction bases not matched to a gene: 5. CDR3 region: CASSPGQGGNTGELFF. Written as DNA, the CDR3 is TGTGCCAGCAGCCCGGGACAGGGTGGGAACACCGGGGAGCTGTTTTTT. The full variable domain, its missing parts supplied by reference TRBV7-3 and TRBJ2-2, is GAGVSQTPSNKVTEKGKYVELRCDPISGHTALYWYRQSLGQGPEFLIYFQGTGAADDSGLPNDRFFAVRPEGSVSTLKIQRTERGDSAVYLCASSPGQGGNTGELFFGEGSRLTVL.

J is TRBJ1-6 and V is TRBV6-5; TRBD1 matches 8 bases. After removal of 7 bases from V and 6 bases from J, the junction contained 5 bases not matched to a gene. The germline V gene encodes CDR1 MNHEY and CDR2 SVGAGI. The CDR3 covers 14 residues. The DNA of the CDR3 is TGTGCCAGCAAGGCCACAGGGGGTAATTCACCCCTCCACTTT. Translating it yields CASKATGGNSPLHF.

This sequence joins TRBV27 and TRBJ2-7; 9 bases fit TRBD1. Trimming took 5 bases from V and 5 from J; bases not matched to a gene: 10. Germline V CDR1 and CDR2: MNHEY, SMNVEV (reference sequence). CDR3 length: 15 amino acids. The CDR3 region is CASSNTGTGKDEQYF. For the CDR3, the DNA is TGTGCCAGCAGTAATACAGGGACAGGGAAAGACGAGCAGTACTTC.

This clone was observed a single time. The rearrangement uses TRBV5-1 and TRBJ1-2; perhaps TRBD1 as D (5 bases). The CDR3 has 15 amino acids. Germline values: CDR1 SGHRS, CDR2 YFSETQ. Trimming pared 3 bases from V and 3 bases from J, leaving 15 bases between. The CDR3 DNA is TGCGCCAGCAGCTCGACAGACCCGCCTTACTATGGCTACACCTTC. It is translated as CASSSTDPPYYGYTF.

The chain joins TRBV6-2 or TRBV6-3 to TRBJ2-7, with 12 bases fitting TRBD2. V dropped 6 bases and J dropped 5; count of bases not matched to a gene: 8. The CDR3 is 15 residues long. In germline, CDR1 is MNHEY, CDR2 SVGEGT. This chain's CDR3 is CASSSPSGGVDEQYF. CDR3 bases: TGTGCCAGCAGCAGCCCTAGCGGGGGGGTCGACGAGCAGTACTTC.

DNA of the CDR3: TGTGCCAGCAGCTCCCGACAGGGGGGTAACTATGGCTACACCTTC. Residues: CASSSRQGGNYGYTF. The chain has TRBV7-8 and TRBJ1-2; 9 nucleotides line up with TRBD1. Germline V gene lookup returns CDR1 SGHVS and CDR2 FQNEAQ. The CDR3 extends over 15 amino acids. V lost 4 bases and J lost 1; bases outside the gene matches: 4.

V gene TRBV5-4 combines with J gene TRBJ1-3, with 9 bases identical to TRBD1. The CDR3 has 17 amino acids. Germline V gene sequence: CDR1 SGHNT, CDR2 YYREEE (reference sequence). The trim removed 4 bases at V and 4 bases at J, leaving 12 bases unmatched. CDR3 DNA sequence: TGTGCCAGCAGCAGAGCCGGGACAGGGACTAAAGGAAACACCATATATTTT. Protein product: CASSRAGTGTKGNTIYF.

This chain connects TRBV19 to TRBJ2-1; tentative D call: TRBD2 (5 bases). The CDR3 loop spans 15 amino acids. The V gene's germline CDR1 is LNHDA and CDR2 SQIVND (reference sequence). V lost 7 bases and J lost 0, with 13 bases in between. CDR3 in amino acids: CASTLRGNSYNEQFF. Here the CDR3 DNA reads TGTGCCAGTACCCTTCGGGGAAACTCCTACAATGAGCAGTTCTTC.

The chain employs TRBV5-1 and TRBJ2-3; D not certain. This CDR3 comprises 13 residues. Trimming took 2 bases from V and 2 from J, leaving 6 bases between them. Germline-derived CDR1 and CDR2 are SGHRS and YFSETQ. The CDR3 bases are TGCGCCAGCAGCTTCATTCCCACAGATACGCAGTATTTT. Translated: CASSFIPTDTQYF.

V gene TRBV6-6 combines with J gene TRBJ1-2, with a possible D match to TRBD1 (6 bases). CDR1 is MNHNY, CDR2 SVGAGI, per germline (reference sequence). Trimming removed 2 bases from V and 3 bases from J, with 10 bases in between. The CDR3 has 14 residues. CDR3 sequence reads: CASSYNAGDYGYTF. The CDR3 DNA reads as TGTGCCAGCAGTTACAACGCAGGGGACTATGGCTACACCTTC.

The genes are TRBV12-3 or TRBV12-4 and TRBJ1-2; D ambiguous. This CDR3 is 13 amino acids long. V was pared by 3 bases and J by 4 bases, with 9 bases between. The DNA of the CDR3 is TGTGCCAGCAGTTTTCCCGGACTCTATGGCTACACCTTC. This gives the protein CASSFPGLYGYTF.

This clone has only one observation. This chain links TRBV18 with TRBJ2-2, with D unclear. CDR3 size: 14 residues. Germline V gives CDR1 KGHSH, CDR2 LQKENI. V lost 2 bases and J 3 bases, leaving 7 bases between the germline ends. The CDR3 bases are TGTGCCAGCTCACCAGGGCCCTACACCGGGGAGCTGTTTTTT. It encodes CASSPGPYTGELFF.

The chain uses TRBV6-5 and TRBJ1-5; the D gene is possibly TRBD1 (5 bases). CDR1 and CDR2 from the germline V gene are MNHEY and SVGAGI. Between the trimmed V and J ends, which lost 7 bases and 0 bases, there was a span of 7 bases. The CDR3 has 13 residues. The CDR3 region has the DNA TGTGCCAGCAAGGGGAATAGCAATCAGCCCCAGCATTTT. It yields the protein CASKGNSNQPQHF.

The rearrangement uses TRBV24-1 and TRBJ2-7, with D possibly being TRBD2 (5 bases). The CDR3 sequence is 15 residues long. CDR1 and CDR2 (germline): KGHDR, SFDVKD. The V end lost 3 bases, the J end lost 2 bases, and 13 bases lay between the germline ends. The CDR3 spells CATSDPMDGAYEQYF. The CDR3 DNA reads TGTGCCACCAGTGATCCTATGGACGGGGCCTACGAGCAGTACTTC.

J is TRBJ2-6 and V is TRBV7-8; D is unresolved. This CDR3 is built from 15 residues. CDR1 and CDR2 (germline): SGHVS, FQNEAQ. V shed 5 bases and J shed 0 bases, with 8 bases lying between them. In DNA, the CDR3 is TGTGCCAGCAGCCAGCAGGACTCTGGGGCCAACGTCCTGACTTTC. Its translation is CASSQQDSGANVLTF.

The CDR3 protein is CASSSRRLAGANNEQFF. The DNA for the CDR3 is TGTGCCAGCAGCTCTCGAAGACTAGCGGGGGCCAACAATGAGCAGTTCTTC. V usage is TRBV7-2 and J usage is TRBJ2-1, with TRBD2 matching 12 bases. J gave up 5 bases and V 4 bases, and 9 bases lay outside the gene matches. The V gene's germline CDR1 is SGHTA and CDR2 FQGNSA. This CDR3 comprises 17 residues.

This chain joins TRBV10-1 and TRBJ1-1, with 10 bases fitting TRBD1. V gave up 10 bases and J gave up 1 base; unmatched junction bases: 3. The CDR3 has 13 amino acids. Germline V gives CDR1 WNHNN, CDR2 SYGVQD (reference sequence). CDR3: CATRQGANTEAFF. DNA of the CDR3: TGCGCCACGAGACAGGGGGCGAACACTGAAGCTTTCTTT.

This clone was found a few times. V usage is TRBV19 and J usage is TRBJ1-3; D is ambiguous. Trimming removed 3 bases at V and 0 bases at J, with 12 bases between. This CDR3 contains 16 residues. Germline V gene lookup returns CDR1 LNHDA and CDR2 SQIVND (reference sequence). CDR3 protein: CASSIRSAYSGNTIYF. CDR3 DNA: TGTGCCAGTAGTATTAGAAGTGCTTACTCTGGAAACACCATATATTTT.

This chain uses TRBV5-5 with TRBJ1-2, with TRBD1 matching over 9 bases. After removal of 4 bases from V and 5 bases from J, the junction contained 6 bases not matched to a gene. Germline values: CDR1 SGHKS, CDR2 YYEKEE (reference sequence). CDR3 length equals 14 residues. The CDR3 DNA reads TGTGCCAGCAGCCGGACAGGGGAGGGTTATGGCTACACCTTC. Amino acids: CASSRTGEGYGYTF.

This clone was counted a single time. The chain couples TRBV6-5 to TRBJ1-2; D might be TRBD1 (6 bases). Trimming took 4 bases from V and 4 from J, leaving 10 bases between them. CDR1 and CDR2 from the germline V gene are MNHEY and SVGAGI. The CDR3 runs to 13 residues. This chain's CDR3 is CASSSGTTYGYTF. The CDR3 bases are TGTGCCAGCAGTTCCGGGACAACCTATGGCTACACCTTC.

The chain carries TRBV24-1 and TRBJ2-2; possibly TRBD1 for D (5 bases). The V end was cut by 3 bases, the J end by 6 bases, with 19 bases between. The CDR3 is made up of 17 amino acids. The germline V gene encodes CDR1 KGHDR and CDR2 SFDVKD. This chain's CDR3 is CATSDSQGNKVAGELFF. Written as DNA, the CDR3 is TGTGCCACCAGTGATAGCCAGGGAAATAAGGTTGCCGGGGAGCTGTTTTTT.